Listed here are 27 T cell receptor beta chains from one sample, sequenced in a study of tissue T cells after allogeneic stem cell transplantation. The table came from immunoSEQ multiplex PCR; TCRdb's copy has only in-frame clones and leaves some out. The sample has 20,000 to 30,000 clones, roughly 80% seen once. The material was tissue from the ileum, obtained at autopsy. The origin of the receptors is an older female donor with lung cancer.

J is TRBJ1-1 and V is TRBV30; D unresolved. The germline V gene has CDR1 GTSNPN and CDR2 SVGIG (reference sequence). V shed 0 bases and J shed 4 bases, with 12 bases lying between them. This CDR3 has 14 amino acids. The chain's CDR3 is CAWSVMSASTEAFF. In DNA, the CDR3 is TGTGCCTGGAGTGTAATGTCAGCTAGCACTGAAGCTTTCTTT.

The gene calls are TRBV10-3 and TRBJ1-2; unclear D gene. V gave up 4 bases and J gave up 7 bases, with 13 bases separating them. The CDR3 covers 13 residues. Germline assignment: CDR1 ENHRY and CDR2 SYGVKD. CDR3 nucleotides: TGTGCCATCAGTGTGGTCGGTGAATCTGGCTACACCTTC. This codes for CAISVVGESGYTF.

This chain links TRBV18 with TRBJ2-1; TRBD2 agrees at 11 bases. Germline CDR1 reads KGHSH; CDR2 reads LQKENI. The V segment lost 3 bases and the J segment 4 bases; nucleotides outside the gene matches: 5. The CDR3 runs to 16 residues. The CDR3 DNA is TGTGCCAGCTCACCCCGGACTAGCGGGTTTTACAATGAGCAGTTCTTC. Protein product: CASSPRTSGFYNEQFF.

This rearrangement joins TRBV30 to TRBJ2-1; unclear D gene. The CDR3 has 12 amino acids. The V and J ends lost 4 bases and 10 bases respectively, with 14 bases between them. Looked up from germline, CDR1 is GTSNPN and CDR2 is SVGIG (reference sequence). The chain's CDR3 is CAWTRGVLEQFF. The CDR3 DNA reads as TGTGCCTGGACCCGTGGGGTGTTGGAGCAGTTCTTC.

The chain joins TRBV5-8 to TRBJ1-6; 7 positions agree with TRBD1. Germline-derived CDR1 and CDR2 are SGHTS and YDEGEE. The ends lost 1 base at V and 10 bases at J; junction bases unmatched: 5. The CDR3 length is 14 residues. The CDR3 nucleotides read TGTGCCAGCAGCTTGCGACAGGGTGAATCACCCCTCCACTTT. Translated: CASSLRQGESPLHF.

The rearrangement joins TRBV30 to TRBJ1-6; D call uncertain. In germline, CDR1 is GTSNPN, CDR2 SVGIG (reference sequence). CDR3 length equals 13 residues. V shed 1 base and J shed 6 bases, with 7 bases lying between them. In nucleotides, the CDR3 is TGTGCCTGGAGTGGACAAGTTAATTCACCCCTCCACTTT. Amino acid sequence: CAWSGQVNSPLHF.

V is TRBV18 and J is TRBJ1-4, with 7 nucleotides matching TRBD1. The germline V gene encodes CDR1 KGHSH and CDR2 LQKENI. V shed 3 bases, J shed 10 bases, and the junction held 11 bases outside the gene matches. The CDR3 has 15 amino acids. This chain's CDR3 is CASSPKKQGHGKLFF. In DNA form, the CDR3 reads TGTGCCAGCTCACCGAAAAAACAGGGGCACGGAAAACTGTTTTTT. The full variable domain, in which reference TRBV18 and TRBJ1-4 provide the parts outside the CDR3, is NAGVMQNPRHLVRRRGQEARLRCSPMKGHSHVYWYRQLPEEGLKFMVYLQKENIIDESGMPKERFSAEFPKEGPSILRIQQVVRGDSAAYFCASSPKKQGHGKLFFGSGTQLSVL.

This clone was seen more than once but under ten times. The chain links TRBV5-5 to TRBJ1-1, with D hard to call. The V end was cut by 0 bases, the J end by 4 bases, with 13 bases between. The CDR3 has 15 amino acids. The germline gives CDR1 SGHKS, CDR2 YYEKEE (reference sequence). The CDR3 protein is CASSLGWGIGTEAFF. The CDR3 coding sequence is TGTGCCAGCAGCTTGGGGTGGGGAATTGGCACTGAAGCTTTCTTT.

The rearrangement links TRBV5-1 to TRBJ2-7; D might be TRBD2 (5 bases). Germline V gene lookup returns CDR1 SGHRS and CDR2 YFSETQ. This CDR3 comprises 14 residues. With 4 bases removed from V and 3 bases from J, the gap between germline ends came to 14 bases. In nucleotides, the CDR3 is TGCGCCAGCAGCCCCCCGGGGAAGCGCTACGAGCAGTACTTC. Its protein is CASSPPGKRYEQYF.

The chain employs TRBV6-5 and TRBJ2-2; no firm D call. The CDR3 extends over 14 amino acids. Trimming shortened V by 8 bases and J by 0 bases, and 10 bases separated the two germline ends. Germline values: CDR1 MNHEY, CDR2 SVGAGI. CDR3 sequence: CASCRQSNTGELFF. The CDR3 nucleotides are TGTGCCAGCTGCCGACAATCGAACACCGGGGAGCTGTTTTTT.

This clone was seen once. The chain uses TRBV24-1 and TRBJ2-5; D not resolved. Between the trimmed V and J ends, which lost 5 bases and 5 bases, there was a span of 5 bases. CDR1 and CDR2 from the germline V gene are KGHDR and SFDVKD. The CDR3 spans 11 residues. Written as DNA, the CDR3 is TGTGCCACCAGTGGGGGTGAGACCCAGTACTTC. Residues: CATSGGETQYF.

This sequence joins TRBV4-1 and TRBJ2-1; 9 nucleotides line up with TRBD2. Germline-derived CDR1 and CDR2 are MGHRA and YSYEKL. V lost 3 bases and J lost 8; bases outside the gene matches: 11. This CDR3 contains 16 residues. The CDR3: CASSQYNRGGEDEQFF. Written as DNA, the CDR3 is TGCGCCAGCAGCCAGTATAACCGCGGGGGGGAAGATGAGCAGTTCTTC.

The J gene is TRBJ2-7, the V gene TRBV27; tentatively, D is TRBD1 or TRBD2 (5 bases each). Germline CDR1 and CDR2: MNHEY and SMNVEV (reference sequence). This CDR3 comprises 14 residues. The ends were cut back, 1 base at V and 2 bases at J, with 9 bases in the middle. This CDR3 reads CASSLFLGPYEQYF. CDR3 nucleotides: TGTGCCAGCAGTTTATTCCTGGGACCCTACGAGCAGTACTTC.

The chain couples TRBV23-1 to TRBJ2-7; weak D call: TRBD2 (5 bases). TRBV23-1 is an open reading frame whose function is uncertain. V lost 7 bases, J lost 0 bases, and 19 bases lay in between. CDR3 length: 16 amino acids. The DNA for the CDR3 is TGCGCCAGCACCCTACCCGAGCGGCTTAGCTCCTACGAGCAGTACTTC. It encodes CASTLPERLSSYEQYF.

This sequence joins TRBV19 and TRBJ1-4; 7 bases are shared with TRBD1. CDR3 length: 15 residues. The trim removed 7 bases at V and 8 bases at J, leaving 13 bases unmatched. CDR1 is LNHDA and CDR2 is SQIVND in the germline V gene (reference sequence). CDR3 nucleotides: TGTGCCAGTAACCCCCAGACAGGGTTGGGGGAAAAACTGTTTTTT. Its translation is CASNPQTGLGEKLFF. Combining the CDR3 with reference TRBV19 and TRBJ1-4 gives the whole variable domain DGGITQSPKYLFRKEGQNVTLSCEQNLNHDAMYWYRQDPGQGLRLIYYSQIVNDFQKGDIAEGYSVSREKKESFPLTVTSAQKNPTAFYLCASNPQTGLGEKLFFGSGTQLSVL.

The chain has TRBV7-9 and TRBJ1-4, with 8 positions matching TRBD1. The germline gives CDR1 SEHNR, CDR2 FQNEAQ (reference sequence). The V segment lost 6 bases and the J segment 5 bases; nucleotides outside the gene matches: 8. The length of the CDR3 is 15 residues. The CDR3 DNA follows: TGTGCCAGCAGGCGTTCAGGACAGGGCAATGAAAAACTGTTTTTT. As protein: CASRRSGQGNEKLFF.

V usage is TRBV29-1 and J usage is TRBJ1-2, with TRBD1 identical over 7 bases. The junction had 10 bases not matched to a gene; V was cut back by 6 bases and J by 3 bases. The CDR3 loop spans 14 amino acids. CDR1 is SQVTM, CDR2 ANQGSEA, per germline. CDR3 coding DNA: TGCAGCGTCCAACCCCGGGACAGACACTATGGCTACACCTTC. This translates into CSVQPRDRHYGYTF.

The chain joins TRBV9 to TRBJ1-2, with D unresolved. Trimming shortened V by 0 bases and J by 9 bases, and 9 bases separated the two germline ends. The CDR3 runs 12 residues. In germline, CDR1 is SGDLS, CDR2 YYNGEE. The CDR3 nucleotides read TGTGCCAGCAGCGTAGCCCGGGGTAGCTACACCTTC. Translating it yields CASSVARGSYTF.

This rearrangement joins TRBV5-8 to TRBJ1-4; D is unresolved. The ends were cut back, 5 bases at V and 5 bases at J, with 16 bases in the middle. CDR3 length: 15 amino acids. Germline-derived CDR1 and CDR2 are SGHTS and YDEGEE. The CDR3 DNA is TGTGCCAGCAGAGGTTGGACGGCAGGAAATGAAAAACTGTTTTTT. Residues: CASRGWTAGNEKLFF.

This clone was seen more than once but under ten times. The chain has TRBV5-5 and TRBJ2-7, with TRBD2 matching 7 bases. The length of the CDR3 is 12 residues. Looked up from germline, CDR1 is SGHKS and CDR2 is YYEKEE (reference sequence). Trimming took 2 bases from V and 7 from J; bases not matched to a gene: 3. DNA of the CDR3: TGTGCCAGCAGCTTTTCGGGGGGAGAGCAGTACTTC. Its protein is CASSFSGGEQYF.

V and J are TRBV18 and TRBJ1-1; a weak D match, TRBD1 (5 bases). The CDR3 contains 15 residues. Trimming removed 2 bases at V and 1 base at J, with 11 bases between. Germline assignment: CDR1 KGHSH and CDR2 LQKENI. As DNA, the CDR3 is TGTGCCAGCTCACCAGGACGGGGCCGGAACACTGAAGCTTTCTTT. Amino acids: CASSPGRGRNTEAFF.

The chain couples TRBV7-2 to TRBJ2-7; 11 bases line up with TRBD2. The germline V gene encodes CDR1 SGHTA and CDR2 FQGNSA. With 2 bases clipped from V and 3 bases from J, the junction kept 3 bases outside the gene matches. The CDR3 spans 15 residues. CDR3 DNA sequence: TGTGCCAGCAGCTTACGTACTAGCGGGAGCTACGAGCAGTACTTC. Translated: CASSLRTSGSYEQYF.

This clone was counted between two and nine times. This rearrangement joins TRBV30 to TRBJ1-2; the D is unclear. The CDR3 spans 13 residues. V lost 0 bases and J lost 2, with 7 bases in between. Germline V gene data show CDR1 as GTSNPN and CDR2 as SVGIG (reference sequence). The CDR3 nucleotides are TGTGCCTGGAGTGTAGTTGTGAACTATGGCTACACCTTC. Translating it yields CAWSVVVNYGYTF.

The chain combines TRBV4-3 with TRBJ1-2; D is ambiguous. CDR1 and CDR2 from the germline V gene are LGHNA and YSLEER. The CDR3 totals 15 residues. Trimming stripped 1 base from V and 2 bases from J, with 11 bases between. The CDR3 reads CASSQGLDGNYGYTF. The CDR3 DNA sequence: TGCGCCAGCAGCCAAGGTCTCGACGGCAACTATGGCTACACCTTC.

This chain links TRBV19 with TRBJ2-4, with a weak D call TRBD2 (5 bases). CDR1 LNHDA and CDR2 SQIVND come from the germline V gene (reference sequence). The CDR3 is 16 residues long. Trimming pared 4 bases from V and 1 base from J, leaving 14 bases between. CDR3 in DNA: TGTGCCAGTAGTAAATTGAGGGATTCCGCCAAAAACATTCAGTACTTC. Protein: CASSKLRDSAKNIQYF.

This clone showed up just a few times. The chain joins TRBV20-1 to TRBJ2-1, with TRBD1 matching over 7 bases. V trimming: 4 bases; J trimming: 10 bases; junction bases outside the gene matches: 4. The CDR3 totals 11 residues. CDR1 and CDR2 from the germline V gene are DFQATT and SNEGSKA (reference sequence). CDR3 in DNA: TGCAGTGCTACCCCAGGGGGAGAGCAGTTCTTC. Translating gives CSATPGGEQFF.

This chain connects TRBV5-1 to TRBJ1-2; D not resolved. This CDR3 spans 14 amino acids. Deletions cut 0 bases from V and 0 bases from J, with 6 bases between. Looked up from germline, CDR1 is SGHRS and CDR2 is YFSETQ. In DNA form, the CDR3 reads TGCGCCAGCAGCTTGGGTTGGTCTAACTATGGCTACACCTTC. Protein sequence: CASSLGWSNYGYTF.